This T cell receptor beta chain was documented in a study of blood T cell repertoires in COVID-19. Background on the study: PBMCs, B-cell-depleted T cells, or T cells provided the cDNA or gDNA that made up the material.

Those enrolled, adults aged roughly 18 to 90 years, came from some 25 US areas. As processed by the authors: Amplifying reference gene primers gave estimates of nucleated cell counts. Method: immunoSEQ multiplex PCR; TCRdb's copy keeps in-frame clones and lacks some. Clone size and the V and J calls come from that table; the DNA yielded D and trimming. Of about 380,000 clones in the sample, approximately 90% were seen once. The germline V gene has CDR1 LGHDT and CDR2 YNNKEL (reference sequence). The V end lost 1 base, the J end lost 3 bases, and 8 bases lay between the germline ends. The CDR3 sequence is 14 residues long.

The sequence was obtained from a woman aged 18-29 years who had recovered from COVID-19. The chain links TRBV3-1 (or the pseudogene TRBV3-2) to TRBJ2-3; D remains ambiguous. The material sequenced was PBMCs or T cells enriched from blood (not recorded which). In DNA form, the CDR3 reads TGTGCCAGCAGCCAAGCCGTAGTGACAGATACGCAGTATTTT. This translates into CASSQAVVTDTQYF.